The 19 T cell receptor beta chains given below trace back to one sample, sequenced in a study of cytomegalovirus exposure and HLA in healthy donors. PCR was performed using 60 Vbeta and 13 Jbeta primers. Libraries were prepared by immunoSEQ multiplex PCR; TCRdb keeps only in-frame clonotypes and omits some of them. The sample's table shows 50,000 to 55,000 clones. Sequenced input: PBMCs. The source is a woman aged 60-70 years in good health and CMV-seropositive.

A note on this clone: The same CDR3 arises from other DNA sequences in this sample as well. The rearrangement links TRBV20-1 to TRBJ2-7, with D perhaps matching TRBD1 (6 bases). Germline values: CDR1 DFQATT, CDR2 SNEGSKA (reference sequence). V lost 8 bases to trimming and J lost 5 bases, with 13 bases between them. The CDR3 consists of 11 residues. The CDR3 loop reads CSPRQAHEQYF. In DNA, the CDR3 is TGCAGTCCAAGACAGGCCCACGAGCAGTACTTC.

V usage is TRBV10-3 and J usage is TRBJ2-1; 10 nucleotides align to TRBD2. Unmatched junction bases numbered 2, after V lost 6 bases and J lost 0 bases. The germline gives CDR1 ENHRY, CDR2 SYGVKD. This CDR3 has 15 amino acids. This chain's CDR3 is CAIRSGGDSYNEQFF. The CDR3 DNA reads TGTGCCATCAGGAGCGGGGGGGACTCCTACAATGAGCAGTTCTTC.

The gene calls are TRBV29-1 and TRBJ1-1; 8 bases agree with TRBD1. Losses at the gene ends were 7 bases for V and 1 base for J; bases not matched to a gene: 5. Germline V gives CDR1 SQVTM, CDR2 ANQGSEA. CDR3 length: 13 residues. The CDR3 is CSALGQGNTEAFF. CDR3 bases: TGCAGCGCCTTAGGACAGGGGAACACTGAAGCTTTCTTT.

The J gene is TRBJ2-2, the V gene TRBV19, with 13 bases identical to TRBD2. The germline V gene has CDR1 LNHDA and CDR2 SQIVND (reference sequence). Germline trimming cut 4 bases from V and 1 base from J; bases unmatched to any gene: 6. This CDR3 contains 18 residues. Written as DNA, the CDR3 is TGTGCCAGTAGTACAGGGACTAGCGGGGCGTTGAACACCGGGGAGCTGTTTTTT. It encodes CASSTGTSGALNTGELFF.

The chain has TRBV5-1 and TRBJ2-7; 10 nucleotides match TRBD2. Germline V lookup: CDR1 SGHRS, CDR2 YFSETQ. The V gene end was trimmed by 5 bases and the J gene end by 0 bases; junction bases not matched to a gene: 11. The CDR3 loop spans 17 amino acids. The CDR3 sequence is CASSKRAGGLSSYEQYF. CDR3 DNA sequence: TGCGCCAGCAGTAAAAGAGCGGGGGGGCTCAGCTCCTACGAGCAGTACTTC.

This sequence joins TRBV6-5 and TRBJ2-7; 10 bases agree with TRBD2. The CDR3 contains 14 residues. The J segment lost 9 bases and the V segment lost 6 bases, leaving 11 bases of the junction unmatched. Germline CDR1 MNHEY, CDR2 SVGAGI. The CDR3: CASRFLTSGEGQYF. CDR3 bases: TGTGCCAGCAGATTCCTTACTAGCGGGGAGGGGCAGTACTTC.

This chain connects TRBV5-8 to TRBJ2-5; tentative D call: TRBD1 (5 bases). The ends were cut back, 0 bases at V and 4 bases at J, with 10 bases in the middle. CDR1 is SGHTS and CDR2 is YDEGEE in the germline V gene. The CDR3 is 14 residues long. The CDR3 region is CASSLVRVGETQYF. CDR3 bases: TGTGCCAGCAGCTTGGTCAGGGTGGGAGAGACCCAGTACTTC.

The CDR3 sequence: CASSLVRRYYTEAFF. In DNA, the CDR3 is TGTGCCAGCAGCTTAGTTAGGAGATACTACACTGAAGCTTTCTTT. The genes are TRBV11-2 and TRBJ1-1; D remains unclear. CDR3 length equals 15 residues. Germline V gives CDR1 SGHAT, CDR2 FQNNGV. V dropped 1 base and J dropped 3 bases, with 12 bases sitting between them.

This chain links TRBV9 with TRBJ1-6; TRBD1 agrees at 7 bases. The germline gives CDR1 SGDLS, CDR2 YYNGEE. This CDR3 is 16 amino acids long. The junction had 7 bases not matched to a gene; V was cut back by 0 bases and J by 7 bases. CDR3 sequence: CASSVEGGQQNSPLHF. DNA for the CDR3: TGTGCCAGCAGCGTAGAGGGGGGACAGCAAAATTCACCCCTCCACTTT.

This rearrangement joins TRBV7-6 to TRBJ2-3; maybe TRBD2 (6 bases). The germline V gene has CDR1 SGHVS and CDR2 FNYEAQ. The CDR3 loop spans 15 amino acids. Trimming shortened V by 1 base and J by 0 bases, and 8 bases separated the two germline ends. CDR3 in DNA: TGTGCCAGCAGCTTAGTGGGGGGTAGCACAGATACGCAGTATTTT. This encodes CASSLVGGSTDTQYF.

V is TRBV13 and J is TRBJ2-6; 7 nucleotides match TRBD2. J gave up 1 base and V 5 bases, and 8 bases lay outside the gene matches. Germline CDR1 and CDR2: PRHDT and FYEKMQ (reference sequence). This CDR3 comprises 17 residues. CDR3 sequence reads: CASSDQGRESGANVLTF. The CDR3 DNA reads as TGTGCCAGCAGCGATCAAGGGAGGGAATCTGGGGCCAACGTCCTGACTTTC.

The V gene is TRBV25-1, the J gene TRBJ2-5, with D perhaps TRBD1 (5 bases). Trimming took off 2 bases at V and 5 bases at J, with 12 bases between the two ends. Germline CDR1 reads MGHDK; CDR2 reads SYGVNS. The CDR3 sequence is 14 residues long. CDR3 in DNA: TGTGCCAGCAGTGAAAGGGGTTCATTCGAGACCCAGTACTTC. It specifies CASSERGSFETQYF.

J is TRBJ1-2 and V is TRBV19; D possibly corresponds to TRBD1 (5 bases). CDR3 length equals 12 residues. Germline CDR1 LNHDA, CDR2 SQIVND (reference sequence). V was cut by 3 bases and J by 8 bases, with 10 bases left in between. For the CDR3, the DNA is TGTGCCAGTAGTATCTGGGGGGACGGCTACACCTTC. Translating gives CASSIWGDGYTF.

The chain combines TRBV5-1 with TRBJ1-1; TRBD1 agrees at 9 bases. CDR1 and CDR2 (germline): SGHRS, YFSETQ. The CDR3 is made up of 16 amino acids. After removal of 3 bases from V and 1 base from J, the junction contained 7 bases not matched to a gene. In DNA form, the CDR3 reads TGCGCCAGCAGCTCAAACCCGGGACAGGGGAACACTGAAGCTTTCTTT. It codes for CASSSNPGQGNTEAFF.

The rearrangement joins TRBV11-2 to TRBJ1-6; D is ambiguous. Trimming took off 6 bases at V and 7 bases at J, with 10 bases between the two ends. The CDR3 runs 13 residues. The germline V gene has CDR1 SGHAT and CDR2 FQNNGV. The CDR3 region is CASRTNRNSPLHF. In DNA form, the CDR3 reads TGTGCCAGCAGGACGAACAGAAATTCACCCCTCCACTTT.

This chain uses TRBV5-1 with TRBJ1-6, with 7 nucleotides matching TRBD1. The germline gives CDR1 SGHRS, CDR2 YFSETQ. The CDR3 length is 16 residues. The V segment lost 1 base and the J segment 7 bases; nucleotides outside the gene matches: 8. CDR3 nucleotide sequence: TGCGCCAGCAGCTTGTATTCTCAGGGGGGAAATTCACCCCTCCACTTT. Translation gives CASSLYSQGGNSPLHF.

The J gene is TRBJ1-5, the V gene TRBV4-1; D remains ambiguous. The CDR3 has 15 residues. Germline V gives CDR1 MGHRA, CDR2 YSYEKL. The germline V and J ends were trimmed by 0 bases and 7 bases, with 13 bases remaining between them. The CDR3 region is CASSQDGRSIQPQHF. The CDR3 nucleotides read TGCGCCAGCAGCCAAGATGGGCGCAGCATCCAGCCCCAGCATTTT.

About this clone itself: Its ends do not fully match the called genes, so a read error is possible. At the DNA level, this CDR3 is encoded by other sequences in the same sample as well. CDR3 DNA sequence: TGTGCCAGCAGTCGGACAGGGGCGAATAATTCACCCCTACACTTT. Its protein product is CASSRTGANNSPLHF. V usage is TRBV2 and J usage is TRBJ1-6; 9 positions agree with TRBD1. The CDR3 runs 15 residues. Germline V gene lookup returns CDR1 SNHLY and CDR2 FYNNEI. The full variable domain, rest sourced from reference TRBV2 and TRBJ1-6, is EPEVTQTPSHQVTQMGQEVILRCVPISNHLYFYWYRQILGQKVEFLVSFYNNEISEKSEIFDDQFSVERPDGSNFTLKIRSTKLEDSAMYFCASSRTGANNSPLHFGNGTRLTVT.

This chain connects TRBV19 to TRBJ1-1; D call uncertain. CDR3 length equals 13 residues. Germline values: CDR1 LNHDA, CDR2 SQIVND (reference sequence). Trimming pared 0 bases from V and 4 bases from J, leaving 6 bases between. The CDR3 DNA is TGTGCCAGTAGTATAGATAGGAGCACTGAAGCTTTCTTT. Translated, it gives CASSIDRSTEAFF.